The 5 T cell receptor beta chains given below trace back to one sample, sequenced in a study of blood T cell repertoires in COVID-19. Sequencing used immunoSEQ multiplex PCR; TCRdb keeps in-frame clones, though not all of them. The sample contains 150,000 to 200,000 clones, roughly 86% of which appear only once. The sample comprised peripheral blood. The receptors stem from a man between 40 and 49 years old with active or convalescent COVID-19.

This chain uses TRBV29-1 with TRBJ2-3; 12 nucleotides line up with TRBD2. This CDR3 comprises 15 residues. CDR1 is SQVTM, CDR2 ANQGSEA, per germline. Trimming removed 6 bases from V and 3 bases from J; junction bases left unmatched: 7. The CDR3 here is CSVVRGLAGTDTQYF. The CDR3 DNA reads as TGCAGCGTCGTTCGCGGACTAGCGGGGACAGATACGCAGTATTTT.

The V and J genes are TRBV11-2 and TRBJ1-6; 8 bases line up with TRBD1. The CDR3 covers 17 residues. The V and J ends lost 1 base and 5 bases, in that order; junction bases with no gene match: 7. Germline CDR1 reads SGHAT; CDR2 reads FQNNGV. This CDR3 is CASSLGTGRMDNSPLHF. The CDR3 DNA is TGTGCCAGCAGCTTAGGGACAGGGAGAATGGATAATTCACCCCTCCACTTT.

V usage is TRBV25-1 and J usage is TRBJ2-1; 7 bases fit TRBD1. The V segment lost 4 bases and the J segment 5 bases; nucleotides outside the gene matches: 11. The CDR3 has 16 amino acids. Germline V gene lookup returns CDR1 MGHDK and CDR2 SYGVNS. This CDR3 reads CASSALDRVGDNEQFF. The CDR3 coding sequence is TGTGCCAGCAGTGCCCTCGACAGGGTAGGGGACAATGAGCAGTTCTTC.

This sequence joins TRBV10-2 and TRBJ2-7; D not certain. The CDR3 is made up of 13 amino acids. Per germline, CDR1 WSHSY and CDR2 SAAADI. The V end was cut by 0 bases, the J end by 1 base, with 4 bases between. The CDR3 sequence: CASSESGSYEQYF. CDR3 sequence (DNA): TGCGCCAGCAGTGAGTCCGGGTCCTACGAGCAGTACTTC.

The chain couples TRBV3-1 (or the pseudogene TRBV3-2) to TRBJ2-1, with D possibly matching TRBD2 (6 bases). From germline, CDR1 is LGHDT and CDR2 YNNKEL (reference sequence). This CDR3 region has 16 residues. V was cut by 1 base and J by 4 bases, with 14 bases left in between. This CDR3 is CASSQVGGSAYNEQFF. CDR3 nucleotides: TGTGCCAGCAGCCAAGTCGGAGGGAGCGCGTACAATGAGCAGTTCTTC.